Detailed here is one T cell receptor beta chain. Antigen: not known. Profiling relied on immunoSEQ multiplex PCR, and the TCRdb table lists in-frame clones only, not all of them. This sample yields roughly 400,000 clones, of which around 91% are seen a single time; around 4.2% belongs to the top ten. This sample was taken from a study of Ad26.COV2.S vaccination and SARS-CoV-2 variants. As for the study in general: The Ad26.COV2.S arm of the COV1001 trial was where the donor was placed. Once or twice, 56 days apart, Ad26.COV2.S was delivered intramuscularly.

CDR3 size: 16 residues. The V gene's germline CDR1 is SGHNT and CDR2 YENEEA. Trimming cost V 3 bases and J 3 bases; bases outside gene matches: 7. Treatment here: around 19 received Ad26.COV2.S at low or high dose, single or two shots; several received placebo; per-sample allocation not given. Samples analyzed were those drawn on day 63 after the first vaccine or placebo injection. Donation came from an adult in Boston who was aged 18-55 years. Study outcomes and limitations: Vaccinees and placebo recipients showed similar non-spike TCR breadth.

The source was peripheral blood, collected in a trial of Ad26.COV2.S vaccine versus placebo. The chain joins TRBV11-3 to TRBJ2-1, with 8 bases identical to TRBD1. The TCR comes from a person between 18 and 65 years old who received the Ad26.COV2.S COVID-19 vaccine or a placebo. CDR3 nucleotides: TGTGCCAGCAGCTTGCGTTATGGACAGGGCTACAATGAGCAGTTCTTC. Translated: CASSLRYGQGYNEQFF. The full variable domain, completed using reference TRBV11-3 and TRBJ2-1, is EAGVVQSPRYKIIEKKQPVAFWCNPISGHNTLYWYLQNLGQGPELLIRYENEEAVDDSQLPKDRFSAERLKGVDSTLKIQPAELGDSAVYLCASSLRYGQGYNEQFFGPGTRLTVL.